This TCR beta chain was found in a study of response to subunit inactivated influenza vaccine. Findings and caveats of the study: T cells newly recruited by each seasonal influenza vaccination are few, the authors suggested.

This clonotype was detected ten times or more. The antigen remains undetermined. TCRdb re-derived calls from the RT-PCR reads in MiXCR, one entry per CDR3 protein. In the table there are around 150,000 distinct CDR3 sequences, about 11% of which are singletons. This receptor was obtained from a man aged 45 to 65 who received an inactivated influenza vaccine. The material was non-naive T cells sorted from PBMCs, obtained roughly 46 days after vaccination.

The CDR3 DNA sequence: TGTGCCAGCAGTACGATACAGGGAATATCCGGGGAGCTGTTTTTT. Its translation: CASSTIQGISGELFF. V is TRBV6-2 or TRBV6-3 and J is TRBJ2-2; D may be TRBD1 (6 bases). The CDR3 spans 15 residues. V lost 5 bases, J lost 6 bases, and 16 bases lay in between. Germline V lookup: CDR1 MNHEY, CDR2 SVGEGT.